The clone carrying this T cell receptor beta chain was counted once. This sample is drawn from a study of blood T cell repertoires in COVID-19. CDR1 KGHSH and CDR2 LQKENI come from the germline V gene. Between the trimmed V and J ends, which lost 2 bases and 6 bases, there was a span of 22 bases. The CDR3 consists of 17 residues. The data were produced by immunoSEQ multiplex PCR, yet TCRdb's version contains in-frame clones alone and is incomplete. The data hold 250,000 to 350,000 clones, with around 90% observed a single time. Specimen: PBMCs or T cells enriched from blood (not recorded which). This sequence joins TRBV18 and TRBJ1-2; TRBD1 is a possible D gene (6 bases). The TCR originated in a woman aged 18-29 years with acute COVID-19. CDR3 sequence (DNA): TGTGCCAGCTCACCAACCCAGGGGCCAGGGCCAAGGGATGGCTACACCTTC. Protein product: CASSPTQGPGPRDGYTF. Supplemented by reference TRBV18 and TRBJ1-2, the full variable domain reads NAGVMQNPRHLVRRRGQEARLRCSPMKGHSHVYWYRQLPEEGLKFMVYLQKENIIDESGMPKERFSAEFPKEGPSILRIQQVVRGDSAAYFCASSPTQGPGPRDGYTFGSGTRLTVV.